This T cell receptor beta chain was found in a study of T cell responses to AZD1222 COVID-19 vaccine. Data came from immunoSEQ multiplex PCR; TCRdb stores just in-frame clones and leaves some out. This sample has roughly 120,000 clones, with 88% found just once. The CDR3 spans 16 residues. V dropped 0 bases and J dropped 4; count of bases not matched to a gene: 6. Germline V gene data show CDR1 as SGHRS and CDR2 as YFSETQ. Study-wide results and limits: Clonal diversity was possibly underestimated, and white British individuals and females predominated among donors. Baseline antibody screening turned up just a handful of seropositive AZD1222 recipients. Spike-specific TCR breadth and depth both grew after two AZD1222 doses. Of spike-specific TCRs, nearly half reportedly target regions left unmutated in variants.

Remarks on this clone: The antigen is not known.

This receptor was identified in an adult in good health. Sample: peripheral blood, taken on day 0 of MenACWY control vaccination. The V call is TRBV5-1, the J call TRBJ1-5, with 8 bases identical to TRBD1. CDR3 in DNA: TGCGCCAGCAGCTTGGTTAGCAGGGGGCCTAATCAGCCCCAGCATTTT. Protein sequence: CASSLVSRGPNQPQHF.